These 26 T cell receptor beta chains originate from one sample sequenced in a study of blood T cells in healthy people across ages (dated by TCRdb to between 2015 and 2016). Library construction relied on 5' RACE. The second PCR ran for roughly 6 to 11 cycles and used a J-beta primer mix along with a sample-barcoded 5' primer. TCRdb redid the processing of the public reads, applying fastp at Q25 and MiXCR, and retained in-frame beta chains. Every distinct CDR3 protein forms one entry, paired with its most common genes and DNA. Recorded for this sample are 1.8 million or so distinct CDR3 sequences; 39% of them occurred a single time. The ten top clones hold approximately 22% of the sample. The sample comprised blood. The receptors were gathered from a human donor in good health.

CDR3 sequence (DNA): TGTGCCAGCGAAGGCCCTTACACAGATACGCAGTATTTT. Its protein is CASEGPYTDTQYF. The chain combines TRBV12-3 or TRBV12-4 with TRBJ2-3; no clear D gene. The V gene lost 8 bases and the J gene lost 2 bases, with 11 bases spanning the gap. The CDR3 consists of 13 residues.

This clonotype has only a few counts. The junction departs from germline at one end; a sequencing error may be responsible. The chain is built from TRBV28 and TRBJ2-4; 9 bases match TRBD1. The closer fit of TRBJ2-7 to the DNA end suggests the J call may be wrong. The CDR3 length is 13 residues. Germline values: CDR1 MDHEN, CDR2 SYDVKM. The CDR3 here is CASTRTGEYEQYF. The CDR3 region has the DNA TGTGCTAGCACCCGGACAGGGGAGTACGAGCAGTACTTC.

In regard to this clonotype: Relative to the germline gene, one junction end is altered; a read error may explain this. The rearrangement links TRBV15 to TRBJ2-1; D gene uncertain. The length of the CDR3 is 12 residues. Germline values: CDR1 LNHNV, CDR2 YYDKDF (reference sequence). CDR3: CATSRDGYEQFF. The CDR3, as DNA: TGTGCCACCAGCCGAGATGGATATGAGCAGTTCTTC.

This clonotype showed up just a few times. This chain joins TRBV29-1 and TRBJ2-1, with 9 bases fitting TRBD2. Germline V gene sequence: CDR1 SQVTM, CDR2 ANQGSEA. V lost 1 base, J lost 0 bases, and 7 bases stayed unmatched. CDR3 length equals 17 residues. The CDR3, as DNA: TGCAGCGTTGAAGGAAGCGGGGGGCAAAGCTCCTACAATGAGCAGTTCTTC. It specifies CSVEGSGGQSSYNEQFF.

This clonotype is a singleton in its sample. CDR3 loop: CASSLDPGCSYNEQFF. CDR3 DNA sequence: TGTGCCAGCAGCTTAGATCCAGGGTGCTCCTACAATGAGCAGTTCTTC. This chain links TRBV7-9 with TRBJ2-1; a possible D gene is TRBD1 (5 bases). The V end lost 1 base, the J end lost 0 bases, and 10 bases lay between the germline ends. This CDR3 has 16 amino acids. Germline loops: CDR1 SEHNR, CDR2 FQNEAQ (reference sequence).

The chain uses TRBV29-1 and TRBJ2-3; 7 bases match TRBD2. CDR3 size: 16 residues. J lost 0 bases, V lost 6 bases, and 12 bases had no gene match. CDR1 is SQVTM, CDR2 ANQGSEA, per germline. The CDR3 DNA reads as TGCAGCGTGGGGGGGAAGAAGGGCACTAGCACAGATACGCAGTATTTT. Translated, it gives CSVGGKKGTSTDTQYF.

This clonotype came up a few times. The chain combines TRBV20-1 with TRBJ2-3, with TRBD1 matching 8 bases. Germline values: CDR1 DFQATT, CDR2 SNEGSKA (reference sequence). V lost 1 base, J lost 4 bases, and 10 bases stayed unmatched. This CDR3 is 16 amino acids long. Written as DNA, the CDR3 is TGCAGTGCTAGAGCCCCTGGGACAGGTTTGGCAGATACGCAGTATTTT. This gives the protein CSARAPGTGLADTQYF.

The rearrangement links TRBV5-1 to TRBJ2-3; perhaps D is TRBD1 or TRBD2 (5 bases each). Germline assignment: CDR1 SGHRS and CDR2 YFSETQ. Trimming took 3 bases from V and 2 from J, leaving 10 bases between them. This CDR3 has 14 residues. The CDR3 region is CASSWGSTTDTQYF. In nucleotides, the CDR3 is TGCGCCAGCAGCTGGGGGTCAACCACAGATACGCAGTATTTT.

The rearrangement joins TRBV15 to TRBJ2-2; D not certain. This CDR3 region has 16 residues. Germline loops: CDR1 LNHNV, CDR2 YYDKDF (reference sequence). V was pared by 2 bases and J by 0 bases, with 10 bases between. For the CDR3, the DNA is TGTGCCACCAGCAGACACAGCCTATCGAACACCGGGGAGCTGTTTTTT. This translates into CATSRHSLSNTGELFF.

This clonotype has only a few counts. CDR3 DNA sequence: TGCGGCTCGGACCAGGCAGGGCGAAGCACAGATACGCAGTATTTT. Protein: CGSDQAGRSTDTQYF. The chain has TRBV29-1 and TRBJ2-3; D is perhaps TRBD1 (5 bases). The CDR3 has 15 amino acids. Germline V gene sequence: CDR1 SQVTM, CDR2 ANQGSEA.

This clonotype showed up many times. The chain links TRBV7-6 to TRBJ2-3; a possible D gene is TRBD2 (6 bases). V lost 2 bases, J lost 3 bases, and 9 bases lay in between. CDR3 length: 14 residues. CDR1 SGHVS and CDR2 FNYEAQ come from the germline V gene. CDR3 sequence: CASSLTGETDTQYF. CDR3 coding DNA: TGTGCCAGCAGCTTAACGGGGGAGACAGATACGCAGTATTTT.

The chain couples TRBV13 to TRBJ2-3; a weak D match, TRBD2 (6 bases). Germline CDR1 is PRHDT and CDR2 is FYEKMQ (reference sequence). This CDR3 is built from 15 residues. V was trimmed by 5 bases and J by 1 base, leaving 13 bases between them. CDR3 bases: TGTGCCAGCAGCCCCGGTTCTAGCGGCACAGATACGCAGTATTTT. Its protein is CASSPGSSGTDTQYF.

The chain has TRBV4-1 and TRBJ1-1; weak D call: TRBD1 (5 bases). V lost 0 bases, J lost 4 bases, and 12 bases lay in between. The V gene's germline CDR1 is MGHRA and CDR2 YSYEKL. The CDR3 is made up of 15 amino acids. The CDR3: CASSQEIQAPTEAFF. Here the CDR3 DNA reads TGCGCCAGCAGCCAAGAAATACAGGCGCCCACTGAAGCTTTCTTT.

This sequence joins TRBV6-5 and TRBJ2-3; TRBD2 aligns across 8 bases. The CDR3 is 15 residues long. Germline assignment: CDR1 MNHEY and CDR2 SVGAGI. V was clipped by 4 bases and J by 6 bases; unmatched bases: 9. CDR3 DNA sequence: TGTGCCAGCAGTTTTGAGCGGGGGAGTAGGGATACGCAGTATTTT. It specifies CASSFERGSRDTQYF.

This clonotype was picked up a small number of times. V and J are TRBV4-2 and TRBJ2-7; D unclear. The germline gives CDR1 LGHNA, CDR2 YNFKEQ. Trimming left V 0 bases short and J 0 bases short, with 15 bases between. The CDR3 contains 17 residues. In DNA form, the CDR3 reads TGTGCCAGCAGCCAAGAGGTATTCGGTTTGAGCTCCTACGAGCAGTACTTC. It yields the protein CASSQEVFGLSSYEQYF.

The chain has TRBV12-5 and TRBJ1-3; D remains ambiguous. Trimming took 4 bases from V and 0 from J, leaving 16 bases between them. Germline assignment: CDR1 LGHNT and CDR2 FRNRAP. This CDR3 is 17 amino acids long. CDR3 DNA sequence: TGTGCTAGTGGTTCGGCTGATAATATACTCTCTGGAAACACCATATATTTT. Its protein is CASGSADNILSGNTIYF.

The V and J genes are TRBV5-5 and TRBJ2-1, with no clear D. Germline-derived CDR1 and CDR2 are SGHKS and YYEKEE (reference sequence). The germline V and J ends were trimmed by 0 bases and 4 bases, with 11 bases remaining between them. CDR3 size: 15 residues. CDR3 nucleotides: TGTGCCAGCAGCTTGGACAGATCCCATTACAATGAGCAGTTCTTC. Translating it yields CASSLDRSHYNEQFF. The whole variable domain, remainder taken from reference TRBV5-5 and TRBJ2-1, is DAGVTQSPTHLIKTRGQQVTLRCSPISGHKSVSWYQQVLGQGPQFIFQYYEKEERGRGNFPDRFSARQFPNYSSELNVNALLLGDSALYLCASSLDRSHYNEQFFGPGTRLTVL.

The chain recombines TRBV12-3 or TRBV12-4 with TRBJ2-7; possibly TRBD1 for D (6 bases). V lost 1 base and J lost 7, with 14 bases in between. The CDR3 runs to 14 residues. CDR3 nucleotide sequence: TGTGCCAGCAGTTTAGGACACCAGGGGAATGAGCAGTACTTC. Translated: CASSLGHQGNEQYF.

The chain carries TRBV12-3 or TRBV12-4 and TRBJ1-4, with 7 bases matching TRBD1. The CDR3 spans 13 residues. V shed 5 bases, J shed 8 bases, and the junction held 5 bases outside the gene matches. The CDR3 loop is CASSPDRDEKLFF. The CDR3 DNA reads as TGTGCCAGCAGTCCTGACAGGGACGAAAAACTGTTTTTT.

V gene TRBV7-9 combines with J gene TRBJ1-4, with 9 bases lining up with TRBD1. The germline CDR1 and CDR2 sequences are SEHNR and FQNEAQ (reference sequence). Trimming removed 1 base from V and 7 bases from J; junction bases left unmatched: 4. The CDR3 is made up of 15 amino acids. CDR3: CASSLGDREFEKLFF. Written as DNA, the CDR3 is TGTGCCAGCAGCTTAGGGGACAGGGAGTTTGAAAAACTGTTTTTT.

The CDR3 DNA is TGTGCCAGCAGTTCCTGGGACCGAAACACCATATATTTT. As protein: CASSSWDRNTIYF. The chain employs TRBV6-5 and TRBJ1-3; D perhaps matches TRBD1 (5 bases). From germline, CDR1 is MNHEY and CDR2 SVGAGI. Trimming took 4 bases from V and 5 from J, leaving 9 bases between them. CDR3 size: 13 residues.

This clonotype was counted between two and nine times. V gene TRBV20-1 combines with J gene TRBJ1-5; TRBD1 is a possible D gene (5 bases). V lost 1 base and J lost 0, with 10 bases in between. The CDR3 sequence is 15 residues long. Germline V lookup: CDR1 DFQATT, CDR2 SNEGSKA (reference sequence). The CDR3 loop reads CSARVGGDSNQPQHF. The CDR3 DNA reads TGCAGTGCTAGAGTGGGAGGGGATAGCAATCAGCCCCAGCATTTT.

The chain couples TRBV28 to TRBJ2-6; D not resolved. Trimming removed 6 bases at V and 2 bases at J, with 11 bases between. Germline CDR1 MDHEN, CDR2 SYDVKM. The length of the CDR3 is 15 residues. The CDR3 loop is CASRGKLTGANVLTF. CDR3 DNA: TGTGCCAGCAGGGGAAAACTAACTGGGGCCAACGTCCTGACTTTC.

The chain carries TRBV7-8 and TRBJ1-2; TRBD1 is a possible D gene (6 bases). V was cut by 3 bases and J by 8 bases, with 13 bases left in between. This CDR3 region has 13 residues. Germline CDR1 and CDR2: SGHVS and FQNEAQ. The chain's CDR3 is CASSFGQLRGYTF. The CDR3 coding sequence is TGTGCCAGCAGCTTCGGACAGCTAAGGGGCTACACCTTC.

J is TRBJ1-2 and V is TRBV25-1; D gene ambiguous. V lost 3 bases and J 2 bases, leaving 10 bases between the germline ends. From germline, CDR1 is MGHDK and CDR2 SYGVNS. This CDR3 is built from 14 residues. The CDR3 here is CASSDTRGNYGYTF. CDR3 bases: TGTGCCAGCAGTGATACACGGGGAAACTATGGCTACACCTTC.

CDR3: CSARGQHGYTF. CDR3 DNA: TGCAGTGCTAGAGGGCAGCATGGCTACACCTTC. The chain recombines TRBV20-1 with TRBJ1-2; D remains ambiguous. The V end was cut by 1 base, the J end by 6 bases, with 6 bases between. Germline CDR1 and CDR2: DFQATT and SNEGSKA (reference sequence). The CDR3 runs 11 residues.